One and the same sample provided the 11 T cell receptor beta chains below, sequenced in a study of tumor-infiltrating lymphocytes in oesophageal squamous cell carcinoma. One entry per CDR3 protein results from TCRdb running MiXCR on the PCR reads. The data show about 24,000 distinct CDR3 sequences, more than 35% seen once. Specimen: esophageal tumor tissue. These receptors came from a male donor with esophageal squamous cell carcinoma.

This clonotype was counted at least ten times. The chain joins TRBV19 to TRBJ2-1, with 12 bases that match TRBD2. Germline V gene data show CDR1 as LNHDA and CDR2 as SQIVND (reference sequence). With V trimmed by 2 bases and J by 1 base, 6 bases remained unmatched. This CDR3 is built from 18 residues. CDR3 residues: CASSIRPSGGASYNEQFF. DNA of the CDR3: TGTGCCAGTAGTATACGGCCTAGCGGGGGGGCGTCCTACAATGAGCAGTTCTTC.

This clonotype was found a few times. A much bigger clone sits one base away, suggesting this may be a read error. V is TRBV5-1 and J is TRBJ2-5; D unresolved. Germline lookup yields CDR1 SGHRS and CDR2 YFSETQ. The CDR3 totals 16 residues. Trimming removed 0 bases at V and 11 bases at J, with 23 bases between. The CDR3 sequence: CASSLDEASSYNEQYF. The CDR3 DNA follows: TGCGCCAGCAGCTTGGATGAGGCGAGCTCCTACAATGAGCAGTACTTC.

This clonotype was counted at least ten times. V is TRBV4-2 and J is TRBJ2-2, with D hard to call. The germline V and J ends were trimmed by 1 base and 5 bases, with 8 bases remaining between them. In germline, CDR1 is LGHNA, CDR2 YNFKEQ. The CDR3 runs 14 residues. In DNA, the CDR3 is TGTGCCAGCAGCCAAGGATTCGAGACCGGGGAGCTGTTTTTT. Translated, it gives CASSQGFETGELFF.

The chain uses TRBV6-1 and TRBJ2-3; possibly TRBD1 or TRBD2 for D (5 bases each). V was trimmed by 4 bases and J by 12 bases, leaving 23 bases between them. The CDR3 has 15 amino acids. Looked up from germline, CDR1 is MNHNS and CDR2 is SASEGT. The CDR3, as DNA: TGTGCCAGCAGTGCGATGGGGGTCCACCAAGAGACCCAGTATTTT. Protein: CASSAMGVHQETQYF.

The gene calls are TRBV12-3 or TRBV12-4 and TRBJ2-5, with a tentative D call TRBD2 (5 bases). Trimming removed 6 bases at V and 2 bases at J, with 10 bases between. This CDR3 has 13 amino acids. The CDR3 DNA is TGTGCCAGCAGGAAAAGCGGACAAGAGACCCAGTACTTC. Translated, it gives CASRKSGQETQYF.

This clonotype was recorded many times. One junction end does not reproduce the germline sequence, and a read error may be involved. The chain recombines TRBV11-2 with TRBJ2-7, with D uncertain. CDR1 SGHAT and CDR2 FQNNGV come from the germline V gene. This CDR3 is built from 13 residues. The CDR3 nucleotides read TGTGCCAGCAGCTTACAACCTTATTCACCCCTCCACTTC. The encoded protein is CASSLQPYSPLHF.

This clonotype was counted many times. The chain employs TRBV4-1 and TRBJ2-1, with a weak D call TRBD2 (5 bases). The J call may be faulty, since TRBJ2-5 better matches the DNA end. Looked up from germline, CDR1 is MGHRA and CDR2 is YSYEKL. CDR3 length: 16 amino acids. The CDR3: CASSQDPLAYRETQYF. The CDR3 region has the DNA TGCGCCAGCAGCCAAGACCCCCTAGCATATAGGGAGACCCAGTACTTC.

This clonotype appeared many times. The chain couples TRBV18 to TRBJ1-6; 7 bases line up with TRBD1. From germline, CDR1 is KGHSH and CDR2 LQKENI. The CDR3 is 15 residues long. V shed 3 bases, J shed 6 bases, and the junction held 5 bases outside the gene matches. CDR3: CASSPTTGINSPLHF. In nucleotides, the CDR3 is TGTGCCAGCTCACCGACGACAGGGATTAATTCACCCCTCCACTTT. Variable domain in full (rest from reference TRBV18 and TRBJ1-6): NAGVMQNPRHLVRRRGQEARLRCSPMKGHSHVYWYRQLPEEGLKFMVYLQKENIIDESGMPKERFSAEFPKEGPSILRIQQVVRGDSAAYFCASSPTTGINSPLHFGNGTRLTVT.

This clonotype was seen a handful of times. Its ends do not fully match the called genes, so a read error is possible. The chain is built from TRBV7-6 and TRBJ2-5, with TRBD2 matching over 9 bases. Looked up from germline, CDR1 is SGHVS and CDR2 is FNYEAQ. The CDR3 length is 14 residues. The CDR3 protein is CASSIAGVGETQYF. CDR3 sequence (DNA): TGTGCCAGCAGCATAGCGGGAGTTGGAGAGACCCAGTACTTC.

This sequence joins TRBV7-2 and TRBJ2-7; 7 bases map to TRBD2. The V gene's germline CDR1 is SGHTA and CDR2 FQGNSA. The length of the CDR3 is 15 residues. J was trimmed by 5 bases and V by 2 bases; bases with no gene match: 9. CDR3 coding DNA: TGTGCCAGCAGCTTATGGCTGGGAGGGCCTCACGAGCAGTACTTC. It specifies CASSLWLGGPHEQYF.

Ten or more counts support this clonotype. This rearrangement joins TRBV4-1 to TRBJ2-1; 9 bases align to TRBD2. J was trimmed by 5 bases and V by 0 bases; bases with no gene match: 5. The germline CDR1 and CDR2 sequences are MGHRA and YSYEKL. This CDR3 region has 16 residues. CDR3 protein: CASSQDKGLAHNEQFF. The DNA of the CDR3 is TGCGCCAGCAGCCAAGATAAGGGACTAGCTCACAATGAGCAGTTCTTC.